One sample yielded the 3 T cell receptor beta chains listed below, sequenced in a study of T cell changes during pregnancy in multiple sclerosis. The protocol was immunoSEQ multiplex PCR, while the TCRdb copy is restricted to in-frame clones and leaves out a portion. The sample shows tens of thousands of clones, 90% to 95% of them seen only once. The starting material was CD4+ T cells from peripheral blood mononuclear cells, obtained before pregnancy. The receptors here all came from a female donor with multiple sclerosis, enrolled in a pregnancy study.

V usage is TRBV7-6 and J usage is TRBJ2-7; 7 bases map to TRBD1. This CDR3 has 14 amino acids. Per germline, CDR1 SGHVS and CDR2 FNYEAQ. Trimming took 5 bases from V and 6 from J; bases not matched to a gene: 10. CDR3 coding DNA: TGTGCCAGCAGCCAGGGACAGTCTTGGAGCGAGCAGTACTTC. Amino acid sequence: CASSQGQSWSEQYF.

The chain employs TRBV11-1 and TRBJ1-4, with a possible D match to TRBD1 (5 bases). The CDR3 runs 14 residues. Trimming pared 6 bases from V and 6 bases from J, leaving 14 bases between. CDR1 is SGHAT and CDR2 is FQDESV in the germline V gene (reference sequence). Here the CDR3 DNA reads TGTGCCAGCAGTATCTCAGGGTATGATGAAAAACTGTTTTTT. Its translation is CASSISGYDEKLFF. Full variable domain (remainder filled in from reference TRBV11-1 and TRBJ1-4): EAEVAQSPRYKITEKSQAVAFWCDPISGHATLYWYRQILGQGPELLVQFQDESVVDDSQLPKDRFSAERLKGVDSTLKIQPAELGDSAMYLCASSISGYDEKLFFGSGTQLSVL.

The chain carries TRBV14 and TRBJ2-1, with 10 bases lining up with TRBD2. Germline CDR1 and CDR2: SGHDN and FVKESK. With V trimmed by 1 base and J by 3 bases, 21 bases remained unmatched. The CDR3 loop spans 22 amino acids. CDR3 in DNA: TGTGCCAGCAGCCAAGCGAGTTGGCAGGCTAGCGGGAGAACGCGGTTCTACAATGAGCAGTTCTTC. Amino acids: CASSQASWQASGRTRFYNEQFF.